Below are 25 T cell receptor beta chains sequenced from a single sample in a study of cytomegalovirus exposure and HLA in healthy donors. The PCR ran on 60 Vbeta and 13 Jbeta primers. TCRdb keeps only in-frame clones here, not all; method: immunoSEQ multiplex PCR. The sample holds about 180,000 clones, 70% to 75% seen once. The source material was PBMCs. The receptors shown here come from a male donor in good health and CMV-seronegative.

This chain links TRBV2 with TRBJ1-5, with a weak D call TRBD1 (6 bases). Between the trimmed V and J ends, which lost 6 bases and 7 bases, there was a span of 19 bases. Germline V lookup: CDR1 SNHLY, CDR2 FYNNEI. The CDR3 sequence is 15 residues long. CDR3 DNA: TGTGCCAGCAGACGGGAACAGGGTCCGAGACAGCCCCAGCATTTT. It codes for CASRREQGPRQPQHF.

The chain combines TRBV7-2 with TRBJ1-2; 7 bases agree with TRBD1. The CDR3 extends over 14 amino acids. V lost 5 bases to trimming and J lost 2 bases; unmatched junction nucleotides: 5. From germline, CDR1 is SGHTA and CDR2 FQGNSA. DNA for the CDR3: TGTGCCAGCAGCCCTGGACAGGAAAACTATGGCTACACCTTC. Its translation is CASSPGQENYGYTF.

This clone was seen a single time. The J gene is TRBJ2-4, the V gene TRBV28, with D hard to call. This CDR3 is built from 15 residues. In germline, CDR1 is MDHEN, CDR2 SYDVKM. V shed 5 bases and J shed 0 bases, with 11 bases lying between them. The CDR3 reads CASSLSRLAKNIQYF. CDR3 bases: TGTGCCAGCAGTCTCAGTAGACTAGCCAAAAACATTCAGTACTTC.

This chain connects TRBV7-2 to TRBJ1-1; D is unresolved. V lost 1 base, J lost 3 bases, and 9 bases lay in between. Germline loops: CDR1 SGHTA, CDR2 FQGNSA. The CDR3 is made up of 14 amino acids. CDR3 coding DNA: TGTGCCAGCAGCTTAGGGGCGGGGTACACTGAAGCTTTCTTT. The encoded protein is CASSLGAGYTEAFF.

Only a few counts were recorded for this clone. The V gene is TRBV28, the J gene TRBJ1-5; D is unresolved. CDR3 size: 14 residues. Germline V gene lookup returns CDR1 MDHEN and CDR2 SYDVKM. V gave up 5 bases and J gave up 0 bases, with 8 bases separating them. CDR3 region: CASSPFLSNQPQHF. Here the CDR3 DNA reads TGTGCCAGCAGTCCCTTTCTTAGCAATCAGCCCCAGCATTTT.

Worth noting for this clone: Other DNA sequences in this sample translate to the same CDR3. The chain is built from TRBV7-3 and TRBJ1-1; possible D gene TRBD1, 5 bases. The CDR3 is made up of 13 amino acids. CDR1 is SGHTA and CDR2 is FQGTGA in the germline V gene. Trimming removed 5 bases at V and 0 bases at J, with 7 bases between. CDR3 in DNA: TGTGCCAGCAGCGCGACAGTGAACACTGAAGCTTTCTTT. Its protein product is CASSATVNTEAFF.

The V and J genes are TRBV19 and TRBJ1-5; possible D gene TRBD1, 5 bases. The germline CDR1 and CDR2 sequences are LNHDA and SQIVND (reference sequence). V lost 9 bases to trimming and J lost 11 bases, with 14 bases between them. The CDR3 is made up of 11 amino acids. The CDR3: CASSTTRAQHF. The CDR3 bases are TGTGCCAGCTCGACCACCAGGGCCCAGCATTTT.

The rearrangement uses TRBV4-3 and TRBJ2-3, with TRBD2 matching over 10 bases. Trimming at V came to 0 bases and at J to 4 bases, leaving 10 bases not matched to a gene. This CDR3 contains 18 residues. CDR1 LGHNA and CDR2 YSLEER come from the germline V gene. DNA for the CDR3: TGCGCCAGCAGCCAAGATTACCCAGCTAGCGGGAGTCCAGATACGCAGTATTTT. The encoded protein is CASSQDYPASGSPDTQYF.

The rearrangement links TRBV19 to TRBJ1-5, with unresolved D. The CDR3 has 12 amino acids. Trimming shortened V by 7 bases and J by 5 bases, and 9 bases separated the two germline ends. The germline V gene encodes CDR1 LNHDA and CDR2 SQIVND (reference sequence). Here the CDR3 reads CASNLPDQPQHF. The CDR3 DNA sequence: TGTGCCAGTAATCTCCCGGATCAGCCCCAGCATTTT.

V usage is TRBV11-2 and J usage is TRBJ1-6, with D tentatively TRBD1 (5 bases). Trimming stripped 4 bases from V and 6 bases from J, with 16 bases between. Germline values: CDR1 SGHAT, CDR2 FQNNGV. This CDR3 has 16 residues. CDR3 bases: TGTGCCAGCAGCTCTCCCAGGGTTAGGGTTAATTCACCCCTCCACTTT. It codes for CASSSPRVRVNSPLHF.

The chain carries TRBV6-5 and TRBJ2-5; 10 bases are a match to TRBD2. The CDR3 covers 13 residues. Per germline, CDR1 MNHEY and CDR2 SVGAGI. The junction had 5 bases not matched to a gene; V was cut back by 7 bases and J by 6 bases. CDR3 in DNA: TGTGCCAGCACAAGCGGGGGGGGGAAGACCCAGTACTTC. Protein product: CASTSGGGKTQYF.

In nucleotides, the CDR3 is TGTGCCACCAGCAGAGAGCCGGGAGGGGATACGCAGTATTTT. This gives the protein CATSREPGGDTQYF. V and J are TRBV15 and TRBJ2-3; 8 nucleotides line up with TRBD2. The germline V gene has CDR1 LNHNV and CDR2 YYDKDF (reference sequence). The trim removed 0 bases at V and 6 bases at J, leaving 2 bases unmatched. CDR3 length: 14 residues.

The CDR3 spells CASSLRVAGAQETQYF. Here the CDR3 DNA reads TGCGCCAGCAGCTTGAGGGTAGCGGGCGCACAAGAGACCCAGTACTTC. V usage is TRBV5-1 and J usage is TRBJ2-5, with TRBD2 identical over 7 bases. Germline loops: CDR1 SGHRS, CDR2 YFSETQ. The CDR3 is 16 residues long. V lost 1 base, J lost 2 bases, and 8 bases stayed unmatched.

This clone was picked up a small number of times. V gene TRBV5-4 combines with J gene TRBJ1-6; 7 nucleotides line up with TRBD1. Germline V gives CDR1 SGHNT, CDR2 YYREEE (reference sequence). The trim removed 4 bases at V and 14 bases at J, leaving 18 bases unmatched. The CDR3 spans 16 residues. CDR3 sequence reads: CASSITGTVPSFTLHF. The CDR3 DNA is TGTGCCAGCAGCATTACCGGGACAGTTCCGTCTTTCACCCTCCACTTT.

The chain is built from TRBV6-5 and TRBJ2-2; D might be TRBD2 (6 bases). The germline V and J ends were trimmed by 0 bases and 14 bases, with 13 bases remaining between them. This CDR3 comprises 13 residues. Germline V gives CDR1 MNHEY, CDR2 SVGAGI. CDR3 sequence (DNA): TGTGCCAGCAGTTACTCGTTGGGGGGTAGACTGTTTTTT. Translated, it gives CASSYSLGGRLFF.

This chain links TRBV5-5 with TRBJ1-2; 7 bases agree with TRBD1. The germline gives CDR1 SGHKS, CDR2 YYEKEE (reference sequence). The CDR3 sequence is 15 residues long. V lost 4 bases and J lost 4; bases outside the gene matches: 10. In DNA, the CDR3 is TGTGCCAGCAGCCCGACGACAGGGAGGAGCTATGGCTACACCTTC. Its protein is CASSPTTGRSYGYTF.

The chain has TRBV6-4 and TRBJ2-5; D uncertain. Deletions cut 0 bases from V and 4 bases from J, with 6 bases between. Germline CDR1 and CDR2: MRHNA and SNTAGT. The CDR3 loop spans 13 amino acids. The CDR3 nucleotides read TGTGCCAGCAGTGACTCCCCGGGAGAGACCCAGTACTTC. It yields the protein CASSDSPGETQYF.

The J gene is TRBJ1-1, the V gene TRBV29-1; D not certain. CDR3 length: 13 residues. Germline V gene lookup returns CDR1 SQVTM and CDR2 ANQGSEA. V lost 6 bases and J lost 1, with 12 bases in between. CDR3 loop: CSVDGRENTEAFF. The CDR3 region has the DNA TGCAGCGTCGATGGACGGGAGAACACTGAAGCTTTCTTT.

V gene TRBV5-4 combines with J gene TRBJ1-2, with 7 bases aligning to TRBD1. The junction had 9 bases not matched to a gene; V was cut back by 5 bases and J by 8 bases. Germline V gene lookup returns CDR1 SGHNT and CDR2 YYREEE (reference sequence). The CDR3 runs 13 residues. The CDR3 DNA reads as TGTGCCAGCAGTTCCGACAGGGCTGGGGGCTACACCTTC. It translates to CASSSDRAGGYTF.

The V gene is TRBV12-5, the J gene TRBJ2-1, with 10 bases matching TRBD2. This CDR3 is 17 amino acids long. J lost 6 bases, V lost 1 base, and 9 bases had no gene match. CDR1 is LGHNT and CDR2 is FRNRAP in the germline V gene. In DNA form, the CDR3 reads TGTGCTAGTGGTTTGGCCTTAACTAGCGGGAACTTCAATGAGCAGTTCTTC. Protein product: CASGLALTSGNFNEQFF.

J is TRBJ2-7 and V is TRBV18, with 7 bases matching TRBD1. The V and J ends lost 3 bases and 1 base, in that order; junction bases with no gene match: 12. Germline assignment: CDR1 KGHSH and CDR2 LQKENI. This CDR3 comprises 17 residues. CDR3 amino acids: CASSPLVRQGYSYEQYF. The CDR3 DNA reads as TGTGCCAGCTCACCGCTGGTAAGACAGGGATATTCCTACGAGCAGTACTTC.

This chain links TRBV6-1 with TRBJ2-7; a weak D match, TRBD1 (6 bases). V lost 4 bases, J lost 2 bases, and 9 bases lay in between. This CDR3 contains 13 residues. Per germline, CDR1 MNHNS and CDR2 SASEGT. CDR3: CASSVEGAYEQYF. Here the CDR3 DNA reads TGTGCCAGCAGTGTAGAGGGGGCCTACGAGCAGTACTTC.

The rearrangement joins TRBV28 to TRBJ1-2; 7 bases agree with TRBD1. Germline V gene sequence: CDR1 MDHEN, CDR2 SYDVKM. Trimming removed 10 bases from V and 6 bases from J; junction bases left unmatched: 8. CDR3 length: 12 residues. The CDR3 loop is CATVTGKDGYTF. CDR3 in DNA: TGTGCCACCGTGACAGGGAAGGATGGCTACACCTTC.

This clone was recorded once. The rearrangement links TRBV7-8 to TRBJ2-1; 7 nucleotides line up with TRBD1. The CDR3 runs 14 residues. CDR1 is SGHVS and CDR2 is FQNEAQ in the germline V gene. Trimming took 5 bases from V and 7 from J; bases not matched to a gene: 8. The CDR3, as DNA: TGTGCCAGCAGCCGAACCGGGACAGCTAATGAGCAGTTCTTC. Encoded protein: CASSRTGTANEQFF.

The V and J genes are TRBV6-5 and TRBJ1-2; 8 nucleotides line up with TRBD1. The CDR3 is 13 residues long. The germline gives CDR1 MNHEY, CDR2 SVGAGI. V was pared by 5 bases and J by 8 bases, with 7 bases of the junction left unmatched. CDR3 sequence: CASSASTGVGYTF. The CDR3 DNA is TGTGCCAGCAGTGCCTCGACAGGGGTAGGCTACACCTTC.